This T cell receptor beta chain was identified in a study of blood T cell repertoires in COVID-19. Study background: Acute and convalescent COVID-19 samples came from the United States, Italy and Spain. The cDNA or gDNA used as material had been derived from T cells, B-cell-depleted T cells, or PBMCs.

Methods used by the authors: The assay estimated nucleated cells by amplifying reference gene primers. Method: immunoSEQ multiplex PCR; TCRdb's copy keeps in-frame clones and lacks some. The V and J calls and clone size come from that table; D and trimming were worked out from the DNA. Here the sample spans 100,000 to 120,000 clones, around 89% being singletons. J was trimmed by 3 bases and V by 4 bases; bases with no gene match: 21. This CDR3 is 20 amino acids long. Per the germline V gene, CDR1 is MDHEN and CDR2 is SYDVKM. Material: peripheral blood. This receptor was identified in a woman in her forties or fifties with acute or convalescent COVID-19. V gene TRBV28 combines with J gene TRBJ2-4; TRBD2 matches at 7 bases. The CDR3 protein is CASSSPILAAASTHKNIQYF. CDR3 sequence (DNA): TGTGCCAGCAGTTCCCCTATCCTAGCGGCAGCGAGCACACACAAAAACATTCAGTACTTC.